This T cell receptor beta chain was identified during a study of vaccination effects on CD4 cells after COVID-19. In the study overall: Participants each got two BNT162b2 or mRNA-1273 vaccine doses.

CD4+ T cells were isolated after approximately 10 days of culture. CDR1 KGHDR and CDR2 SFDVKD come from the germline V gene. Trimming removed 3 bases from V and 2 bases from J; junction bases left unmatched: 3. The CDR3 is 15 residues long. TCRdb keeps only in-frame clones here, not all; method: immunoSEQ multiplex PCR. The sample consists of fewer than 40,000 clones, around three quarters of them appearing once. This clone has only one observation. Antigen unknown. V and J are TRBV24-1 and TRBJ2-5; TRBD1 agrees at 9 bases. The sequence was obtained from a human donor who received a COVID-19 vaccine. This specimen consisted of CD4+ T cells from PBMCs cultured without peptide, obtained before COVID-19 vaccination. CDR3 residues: CATSDGTGTQETQYF. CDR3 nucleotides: TGTGCCACCAGTGATGGGACAGGGACTCAAGAGACCCAGTACTTC.